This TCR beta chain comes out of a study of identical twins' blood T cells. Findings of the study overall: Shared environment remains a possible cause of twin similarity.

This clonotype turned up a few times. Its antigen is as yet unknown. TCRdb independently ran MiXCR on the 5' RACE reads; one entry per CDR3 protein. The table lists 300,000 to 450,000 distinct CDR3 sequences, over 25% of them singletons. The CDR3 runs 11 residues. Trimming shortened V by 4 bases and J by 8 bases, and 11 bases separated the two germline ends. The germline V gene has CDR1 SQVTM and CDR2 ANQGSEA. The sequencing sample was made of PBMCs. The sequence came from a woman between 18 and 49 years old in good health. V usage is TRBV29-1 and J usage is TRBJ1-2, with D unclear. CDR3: CSVGGGGGYTF. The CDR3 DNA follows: TGCAGCGTTGGCGGCGGTGGGGGCTACACCTTC.